The following is a T cell receptor beta chain sequence with its context. Antigen unknown. The CDR3 sequence is 14 residues long. Germline loops: CDR1 SGHTA, CDR2 FQGNSA. Some clones are missing from TCRdb's copy, which holds only in-frame ones; the method was immunoSEQ multiplex PCR. The sample lists 600,000 to 700,000 clones, 60% to 75% occurring once. This entry comes from a study of shared clonotypes between healthy human individuals. General study findings and limits: Naive CD4 clonotypes were shared across several donors at about 5%.

The J gene is TRBJ2-5, the V gene TRBV7-2; D gene uncertain. The tail of the sequence fits TRBJ2-7 better, so the J call may be wrong. The receptor's source is a woman aged 25 to 45 in good health. Material: memory CD4+ T cells sorted from blood. Subset of the sample: CD45RA-negative fraction. The CDR3: CASSLIYTTYEQYF. The DNA of the CDR3 is TGTGCCAGCAGCTTAATATACACTACCTACGAGCAGTACTTC.